The 4 T cell receptor beta chains below were found in one sample sequenced in a study of regulatory T cells in long-lasting Graves disease. Construction of TCR beta libraries relied on iRepertoire HTBI primers and on Arm-PCR targeting CDR3 regions. In TCRdb, the multiplex PCR reads were re-called with MiXCR into one record per CDR3 protein. This sample has some 340,000 distinct CDR3 sequences, with roughly 20% found just once. The time point: persistent/refractory GD, antithyroid drugs over 5 years with positive TRAb. The authors made the TCR library using RNA they extracted from PBMCs. This specimen consisted of peripheral blood mononuclear cells (PBMCs), obtained when the disease was refractory, from a patient treated with antithyroid drugs. These receptors all stem from a woman in her 40s with Graves disease.

This sequence joins TRBV6-4 and TRBJ1-3; tentatively, D is TRBD1 (6 bases). Trimming removed 7 bases at V and 0 bases at J, with 13 bases between. Germline CDR1 is MRHNA and CDR2 is SNTAGT. CDR3 size: 15 residues. The CDR3 DNA reads TGTGCCAGCAAAGACAGGCGTCTCTCTGGAAACACCATATATTTT. Amino acid sequence: CASKDRRLSGNTIYF.

V usage is TRBV6-1 and J usage is TRBJ2-3, with D possibly being TRBD2 (5 bases). CDR1 is MNHNS and CDR2 is SASEGT in the germline V gene. V was pared by 6 bases and J by 1 base, with 8 bases between. The CDR3 sequence is 13 residues long. CDR3: CASREDGTDTQYF. DNA of the CDR3: TGTGCCAGCAGGGAGGACGGCACAGATACGCAGTATTTT.

This clonotype was seen a handful of times. The chain uses TRBV6-5 and TRBJ1-1, with D possibly matching TRBD1 (5 bases). Germline V gives CDR1 MNHEY, CDR2 SVGAGI. This CDR3 has 13 amino acids. V lost 3 bases to trimming and J lost 7 bases, with 12 bases between them. The DNA for the CDR3 is TGTGCCAGCAGTTATGGCAGGGAGGGTGAAGCTTTCTTT. This translates into CASSYGREGEAFF.

The sample holds many counts of this clonotype. The CDR3 bases are TGTGCCAGCAGACCCTCAATAAGAATGAACACTGAAGCTTTCTTT. This gives the protein CASRPSIRMNTEAFF. This chain joins TRBV12-3 or TRBV12-4 and TRBJ1-1; D not resolved. CDR3 length equals 15 residues. V was shortened by 6 bases and J by 0 bases, with 14 bases between the two germline ends.